The rows below give T cell receptor beta chains drawn from one sample of a study of cytomegalovirus exposure and HLA in healthy donors. Using immunoSEQ multiplex PCR, the repertoire was profiled, and TCRdb retains in-frame clones only, with some absent. The sample yields approximately 170,000 clones, roughly four fifths seen once. The material sequenced was PBMCs. The receptor source for this set is a man aged 35-49 years in good health and CMV-seronegative. Both conserved end residues are trimmed from each CDR3. Part of the rows lack a size; the others show once, few, many or a class for expanded clones.

V,size,CDR3
TRBV7-2,.,ASSLARGQPQH
TRBV14,.,ASSQAHTINYGYT
TRBV15,.,ATSRDGADTQY
TRBV4-1,.,ASSQVTAGDTEAF
TRBV9,once,ASSVGTASTYGYT
TRBV20-1,.,SAILQETQY
TRBV30,few,AWSSGQGDYEQY
TRBV27,.,ASSLLGENEQY
TRBV7-3,.,ASSLTAANTGELF
TRBV28,.,ASGQNYEQY
TRBV30,.,AWSVGGSGNTIY
TRBV7-2,.,ASSLQRGRAGEQF
TRBV28,.,ASSLIPRTSGRHSYNEQF
TRBV5-6,.,ASSRQGKINEKLF
TRBV27,few,ASSLYRDNTGELF
TRBV19,.,ASSPGGGSGTKNSQY
TRBV19,.,ASSGSAGNTEAF
TRBV7-7,.,ASSLVDTGELF
TRBV27,few,ASSLFGQANTEAF
TRBV5-4,.,ASSSWTGGTDTEAF
TRBV7-3,.,ASSSIDGGSTDTQY
TRBV11-3,.,ASSLERTDTQY
TRBV21-1,.,ASSKGGGNEQF
TRBV20-1,.,SASPEPEQF
TRBV11-2,.,ASSPPGVGEAF
TRBV7-2,.,ASSLYRETQY
TRBV25-1,.,ASSEQTGLETQY
TRBV7-9,.,ASSFVETNEQF
TRBV6-5,few,ASSYSGQGRTEAF
TRBV18,.,ASSPRTGELF
TRBV7-6,few,ASSLTHQETQY
TRBV5-8,.,ASSLFGRGPSGSEAF
TRBV11-3,once,ASSLGRTSGANGLT
TRBV11-3,.,ASSLGYGGNNEQF
TRBV2,.,ASSEWRLAGGDEQY
TRBV14,once,ASSPGQGADTEAF
TRBV12-5,.,AIYRDRKNGYT
TRBV27,.,ASSPPGQVSGELF
TRBV9,.,ASSVGLAAIYEQH
TRBV10-3,.,AIQKAF
TRBV7-3,.,ASSLGPDTYGYT
TRBV5-1,.,ASSSTGNAEKLF
TRBV5-1,.,ASSLDRGAAGVDEQF
TRBV5-1,.,ASSPGGGNYGYT
TRBV5-4,.,ASSFNAGGLAEQY
TRBV7-2,.,ASSLGRHSREQY
TRBV10-1,.,ASSESTRTGGCQPQH
TRBV27,.,ASSLSGNGDTQY
TRBV15,.,ATSRDPSGVADTQY
TRBV4-1,.,ASSPPGPGSTEAF
TRBV6-5,.,ASSETGMNTEAF
TRBV5-5,.,ASSLAQAGPYGYT
TRBV7-3,.,ASSLSGDRGNSGYT